Each of the 22 T cell receptor beta chains below was sequenced from the same sample in a study of blood T cell repertoires in COVID-19. Profiling relied on immunoSEQ multiplex PCR, and the TCRdb table lists in-frame clones only, not all of them. The sample has under 150,000 clones; less than 90% are singletons. Input material: peripheral blood. The receptors were sampled from a man aged 30 to 45 with acute or convalescent COVID-19.

V usage is TRBV2 and J usage is TRBJ1-5, with a weak D call TRBD1 (5 bases). The CDR3 is 14 residues long. CDR1 is SNHLY, CDR2 FYNNEI, per germline. V was pared by 8 bases and J by 3 bases, with 14 bases between. This CDR3 reads CASSDQGINQPQHF. The CDR3 bases are TGTGCCAGCTCAGATCAGGGAATCAATCAGCCCCAGCATTTT.

The sample holds one count of this clone. This chain connects TRBV3-1 (or the pseudogene TRBV3-2) to TRBJ1-3; the D gene is possibly TRBD1 (5 bases). This CDR3 comprises 12 residues. V lost 6 bases to trimming and J lost 8 bases, with 11 bases between them. The germline V gene has CDR1 LGHDT and CDR2 YNNKEL (reference sequence). For the CDR3, the DNA is TGTGCCAGCAGTACCCCGGGGGACACCATATATTTT. This encodes CASSTPGDTIYF.

J is TRBJ1-3 and V is TRBV20-1; D gene ambiguous. Trimming removed 3 bases at V and 4 bases at J, with 10 bases between. CDR1 is DFQATT and CDR2 is SNEGSKA in the germline V gene (reference sequence). The CDR3 length is 13 residues. Written as DNA, the CDR3 is TGCAGTGCTAGTTCTGAGGGCGGAAACACCATATATTTT. Protein product: CSASSEGGNTIYF.

The chain recombines TRBV7-2 with TRBJ2-5; perhaps TRBD1 as D (5 bases). V was shortened by 0 bases and J by 4 bases, with 6 bases between the two germline ends. The germline V gene encodes CDR1 SGHTA and CDR2 FQGNSA. This CDR3 is 13 amino acids long. The CDR3 coding sequence is TGTGCCAGCAGCTTAGCTGGGGCAGAGACCCAGTACTTC. This encodes CASSLAGAETQYF.

The chain links TRBV5-1 to TRBJ1-2; D possibly corresponds to TRBD1 (6 bases). CDR3 size: 15 residues. Trimming removed 0 bases at V and 4 bases at J, with 13 bases between. Germline CDR1 is SGHRS and CDR2 is YFSETQ. For the CDR3, the DNA is TGCGCCAGCAGCTTGGGGCAGGGGCCCATCTATGGCTACACCTTC. It encodes CASSLGQGPIYGYTF.

This chain connects TRBV20-1 to TRBJ2-1, with 14 bases aligning to TRBD2. Germline assignment: CDR1 DFQATT and CDR2 SNEGSKA (reference sequence). V was pared by 3 bases and J by 3 bases, with 10 bases of the junction left unmatched. CDR3 length: 18 residues. CDR3 bases: TGCAGTGCTAGTGCCGGGACTAGCGGGAGCCTTGACTACAATGAGCAGTTCTTC. This translates into CSASAGTSGSLDYNEQFF.

In this sample, this clone turned up once. The chain carries TRBV5-6 and TRBJ2-1; D not resolved. CDR1 SGHDT and CDR2 YYEEEE come from the germline V gene. Trimming took 4 bases from V and 9 from J, leaving 11 bases between them. This CDR3 has 12 residues. Written as DNA, the CDR3 is TGTGCCAGCAGCCCTCCTGTCGGTGAGCAGTTCTTC. Protein product: CASSPPVGEQFF. The full variable domain, with the rest looked up from reference TRBV5-6 and TRBJ2-1, is DAGVTQSPTHLIKTRGQQVTLRCSPKSGHDTVSWYQQALGQGPQFIFQYYEEEERQRGNFPDRFSGHQFPNYSSELNVNALLLGDSALYLCASSPPVGEQFFGPGTRLTVL.

The gene calls are TRBV3-1 (or the pseudogene TRBV3-2) and TRBJ2-7; 9 bases match TRBD2. In germline, CDR1 is LGHDT, CDR2 YNNKEL (reference sequence). The V segment lost 1 base and the J segment 6 bases; nucleotides outside the gene matches: 16. This CDR3 has 18 amino acids. The CDR3: CASSQGLLAGGPSGEQYV. CDR3 coding DNA: TGTGCCAGCAGCCAAGGTCTCCTCGCGGGAGGGCCTTCGGGCGAGCAGTACGTC.

This rearrangement joins TRBV19 to TRBJ2-2, with 9 bases lining up with TRBD2. Germline V gene lookup returns CDR1 LNHDA and CDR2 SQIVND (reference sequence). Trimming took 11 bases from V and 1 from J; bases not matched to a gene: 5. This CDR3 is 14 amino acids long. The CDR3 DNA is TGTGCCGGACGGACTAGCGAGAACACCGGGGAGCTGTTTTTT. It translates to CAGRTSENTGELFF. Complete variable domain (other parts from reference TRBV19 and TRBJ2-2): DGGITQSPKYLFRKEGQNVTLSCEQNLNHDAMYWYRQDPGQGLRLIYYSQIVNDFQKGDIAEGYSVSREKKESFPLTVTSAQKNPTAFYLCAGRTSENTGELFFGEGSRLTVL.

The table lists this clone with a count of one. The genes are TRBV15 and TRBJ2-5; 11 nucleotides match TRBD1. Looked up from germline, CDR1 is LNHNV and CDR2 is YYDKDF (reference sequence). V lost 4 bases and J lost 2; bases outside the gene matches: 6. The CDR3 consists of 16 residues. In nucleotides, the CDR3 is TGTGCCACCAGCACAGGGACAGGGGGTTTACAAGAGACCCAGTACTTC. Protein: CATSTGTGGLQETQYF.

V and J are TRBV19 and TRBJ2-5, with D perhaps TRBD1 (6 bases). CDR1 is LNHDA and CDR2 is SQIVND in the germline V gene (reference sequence). The V end lost 4 bases, the J end lost 4 bases, and 13 bases lay between the germline ends. The CDR3 has 14 residues. The CDR3 here is CASSTTGTPETQYF. The CDR3 coding sequence is TGTGCCAGTAGTACAACAGGGACCCCAGAGACCCAGTACTTC. Complete variable domain (other parts from reference TRBV19 and TRBJ2-5): DGGITQSPKYLFRKEGQNVTLSCEQNLNHDAMYWYRQDPGQGLRLIYYSQIVNDFQKGDIAEGYSVSREKKESFPLTVTSAQKNPTAFYLCASSTTGTPETQYFGPGTRLLVL.

V and J are TRBV12-3 or TRBV12-4 and TRBJ1-2; D not resolved. The CDR3 runs to 13 residues. With 4 bases removed from V and 4 bases from J, the gap between germline ends came to 10 bases. CDR3 in amino acids: CASSYGRSYGYTF. The DNA for the CDR3 is TGTGCCAGCAGTTATGGCCGATCCTATGGCTACACCTTC.

This chain joins TRBV7-9 and TRBJ2-1, with TRBD1 identical over 7 bases. Looked up from germline, CDR1 is SEHNR and CDR2 is FQNEAQ (reference sequence). The CDR3 has 15 residues. V lost 1 base, J lost 0 bases, and 0 bases stayed unmatched. The CDR3 loop reads CASSLGDSSYNEQFF. As DNA, the CDR3 is TGTGCCAGCAGCTTAGGGGACAGCTCCTACAATGAGCAGTTCTTC.

The rearrangement joins TRBV5-1 to TRBJ2-2; 13 bases map to TRBD2. The CDR3 is made up of 18 amino acids. Germline loops: CDR1 SGHRS, CDR2 YFSETQ. The V segment lost 5 bases and the J segment 4 bases; nucleotides outside the gene matches: 11. The CDR3 loop reads CASRPGLAGVGRTGELFF. CDR3 coding DNA: TGCGCCAGCAGACCTGGACTAGCGGGAGTCGGGCGCACCGGGGAGCTGTTTTTT. The complete variable domain, with remaining parts taken from reference TRBV5-1 and TRBJ2-2, reads KAGVTQTPRYLIKTRGQQVTLSCSPISGHRSVSWYQQTPGQGLQFLFEYFSETQRNKGNFPGRFSGRQFSNSRSEMNVSTLELGDSALYLCASRPGLAGVGRTGELFFGEGSRLTVL.

The chain has TRBV6-4 and TRBJ2-1; 7 nucleotides agree with TRBD1. V lost 5 bases and J lost 4; bases outside the gene matches: 8. The CDR3 is 15 amino acids. Looked up from germline, CDR1 is MRHNA and CDR2 is SNTAGT. The CDR3 reads CASSSDRNLYNEQFF. As DNA, the CDR3 is TGTGCCAGCAGTTCGGACAGGAACCTTTACAATGAGCAGTTCTTC.

The V call is TRBV12-2, the J call TRBJ1-5; the D call in the table, TRBD1, was not verified against the DNA. TRBV12-2 is a listed pseudogene. The CDR3 is made up of 18 amino acids. CDR3 residues: CASRLDNRLSYSNQPQHF. CDR3 nucleotide sequence: TGTGCAAGTCGCTTAGATAACAGGCTTTCATATAGCAATCAGCCCCAGCATTTT.

DNA for the CDR3: TGTGCCAGCAGGCCAAACCCGGGACAGATTTCTAACTATGGCTACACCTTC. This gives the protein CASRPNPGQISNYGYTF. The chain is built from TRBV27 and TRBJ1-2; 7 bases are a match to TRBD1. This CDR3 contains 17 residues. Per the germline V gene, CDR1 is MNHEY and CDR2 is SMNVEV (reference sequence). Trimming at V came to 6 bases and at J to 0 bases, leaving 13 bases not matched to a gene.

V gene TRBV10-3 combines with J gene TRBJ2-2; no definite D call. Trimming left V 11 bases short and J 0 bases short, with 13 bases between. Germline lookup yields CDR1 ENHRY and CDR2 SYGVKD. This CDR3 has 14 amino acids. Written as DNA, the CDR3 is TGTGCCGTGCAGACTGACGCGAACACCGGGGAGCTGTTTTTT. Its protein is CAVQTDANTGELFF.

The V gene is TRBV10-3, the J gene TRBJ2-2; D ambiguous. CDR3 length: 13 amino acids. Germline-derived CDR1 and CDR2 are ENHRY and SYGVKD. The V end lost 7 bases, the J end lost 0 bases, and 6 bases lay between the germline ends. CDR3 protein: CAIMGANTGELFF. The DNA for the CDR3 is TGTGCCATCATGGGCGCGAACACCGGGGAGCTGTTTTTT.

This clone showed up just once. This chain links TRBV6-5 with TRBJ1-1; D ambiguous. Trimming left V 10 bases short and J 4 bases short, with 16 bases between. The CDR3 extends over 13 amino acids. Germline lookup yields CDR1 MNHEY and CDR2 SVGAGI. Written as DNA, the CDR3 is TGTGCCATTACGGACGGGAAGACCACTGAAGCTTTCTTT. Its protein product is CAITDGKTTEAFF.

The chain couples TRBV12-3 or TRBV12-4 to TRBJ2-7, with TRBD1 matching over 8 bases. This CDR3 spans 13 amino acids. V lost 6 bases to trimming and J lost 7 bases; unmatched junction nucleotides: 8. CDR3 bases: TGTGCCAGCAGCCCTGGACAGGGTCGGGAGCAGTACTTC. It yields the protein CASSPGQGREQYF.

This rearrangement joins TRBV4-1 to TRBJ2-3; 9 positions match TRBD2. The CDR3 sequence is 17 residues long. Looked up from germline, CDR1 is MGHRA and CDR2 is YSYEKL. Germline trimming cut 0 bases from V and 4 bases from J; bases unmatched to any gene: 8. The CDR3 spells CASSQDLAGAPPDTQYF. The DNA of the CDR3 is TGCGCCAGCAGCCAAGATTTAGCGGGGGCTCCCCCAGATACGCAGTATTTT.